This TCR beta chain was retrieved from a study of OX40 agonist ivuxolimab in advanced cancers. Germline lookup yields CDR1 SQVTM and CDR2 ANQGSEA. The length of the CDR3 is 13 residues. V was clipped by 5 bases and J by 1 base; unmatched bases: 1. Sampled blood was obtained at baseline, cycle 4 day 1, and cycle 7 day 1. Produced via immunoSEQ multiplex PCR; TCRdb's table is partial and in-frame only. The data show approximately 88,000 clones, around nine tenths seen once. This chain joins TRBV29-1 and TRBJ2-3; 9 nucleotides align to TRBD2. The sequence was collected from an adult with an advanced solid tumor such as melanoma, head and neck, liver or kidney cancer. The material was CD4+ or CD8+ T cells sorted from blood, obtained in a trial of the OX40 agonist ivuxolimab. CDR3 in amino acids: CSVQRGGTDTQYF. The CDR3 DNA reads as TGCAGCGTTCAGCGGGGGGGCACAGATACGCAGTATTTT.